This T cell receptor beta chain was sequenced in a study of shared clonotypes between healthy human individuals. Using immunoSEQ multiplex PCR, the repertoire was profiled, and TCRdb retains in-frame clones only, with some absent. The sample holds around 320,000 clones; 80% to 90% are singletons and the top ten take about 16%. The CDR3 runs to 15 residues. CDR1 is MDHEN and CDR2 is SYDVKM in the germline V gene. V was clipped by 3 bases and J by 10 bases, with 21 bases between them. Sequencing was done on a sample of memory CD8+ T cells sorted from blood. Subset of the sample: CD45RO+ cells pooled with CCR7-negative TemRA cells. The TCR sequence derives from a man younger than 35 in good health. This sequence joins TRBV28 and TRBJ1-1; no definite D call. The CDR3 sequence is CASSFIIRVGPLAFF. CDR3 nucleotides: TGTGCCAGCAGTTTTATAATCCGGGTTGGGCCGTTAGCTTTCTTT.